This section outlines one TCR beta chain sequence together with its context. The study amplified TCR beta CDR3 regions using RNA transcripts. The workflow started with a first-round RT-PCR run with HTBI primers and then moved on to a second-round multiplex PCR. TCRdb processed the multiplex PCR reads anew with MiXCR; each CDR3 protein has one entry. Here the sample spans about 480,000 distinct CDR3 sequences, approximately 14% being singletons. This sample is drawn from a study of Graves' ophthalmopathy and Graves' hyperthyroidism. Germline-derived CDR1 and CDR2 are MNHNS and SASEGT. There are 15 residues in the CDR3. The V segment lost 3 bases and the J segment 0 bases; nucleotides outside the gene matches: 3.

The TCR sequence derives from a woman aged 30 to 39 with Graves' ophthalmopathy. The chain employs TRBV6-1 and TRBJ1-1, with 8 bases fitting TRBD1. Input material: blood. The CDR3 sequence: CASSERQGMNTEAFF. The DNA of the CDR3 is TGTGCCAGCAGTGAGAGACAGGGGATGAACACTGAAGCTTTCTTT.